This T cell receptor (beta chain) stems from a study of cytomegalovirus exposure and HLA in healthy donors. Notes on the study in general: Accurate predictions that matched the HLA-A and HLA-B alleles of most subjects were reportedly made from TCR beta sequences.

Germline V gene sequence: CDR1 LNHDA, CDR2 SQIVND (reference sequence). V dropped 5 bases and J dropped 3; count of bases not matched to a gene: 7. This CDR3 is built from 16 residues. PCR was performed using 60 Vbeta and 13 Jbeta primers. Assay: immunoSEQ multiplex PCR; the TCRdb copy retains only in-frame clones and omits some. Of around 130,000 clones listed, 81% were seen once; the top ten hold roughly 2.2%. Concerning this clone itself: Its specificity is not known.

The receptor was derived from a woman aged 40 to 50 in good health and CMV-seronegative. Material: PBMCs. The chain has TRBV19 and TRBJ2-3, with 11 bases aligning to TRBD2. CDR3 bases: TGTGCCAGTAGTTCGGTAGCGGGAGGGCTTACAGATACGCAGTATTTT. Its protein product is CASSSVAGGLTDTQYF. Filled out from reference TRBV19 and TRBJ2-3, the complete variable domain reads DGGITQSPKYLFRKEGQNVTLSCEQNLNHDAMYWYRQDPGQGLRLIYYSQIVNDFQKGDIAEGYSVSREKKESFPLTVTSAQKNPTAFYLCASSSVAGGLTDTQYFGPGTRLTVL.